These 25 T cell receptor beta chains originate from one sample sequenced in a study of cytomegalovirus exposure and HLA in healthy donors. PCR was performed using 60 Vbeta and 13 Jbeta primers. Sequenced by immunoSEQ multiplex PCR; TCRdb stores in-frame clones only, minus some. The sample gives about 150,000 clones, approximately 80% of which show up once; about an eighth is in the top ten. Sequenced input: PBMCs. The source is a woman between 35 and 50 years old in good health and CMV-seronegative.

Remarks on this clone: A junction boundary mismatches the germline segment, possibly from a read error. The chain links TRBV6-6 to TRBJ2-6; a weak D match, TRBD1 (5 bases). CDR3 size: 14 residues. Per germline, CDR1 MNHNY and CDR2 SVGAGI (reference sequence). The CDR3: CASSYNSGANGLTF. The CDR3 region has the DNA TGTGCCAGCAGTTATAACTCTGGGGCCAACGGCCTGACTTTC.

V and J are TRBV5-1 and TRBJ1-1; 8 nucleotides agree with TRBD1. J was trimmed by 4 bases and V by 7 bases; bases with no gene match: 9. Germline CDR1 reads SGHRS; CDR2 reads YFSETQ. The CDR3 loop spans 14 amino acids. The CDR3 is CASSALTGGTEAFF. CDR3 DNA: TGCGCCAGCTCTGCTTTAACAGGGGGCACTGAAGCTTTCTTT.

This chain joins TRBV7-9 and TRBJ2-7; 7 nucleotides match TRBD1. The CDR3 spans 14 residues. Germline assignment: CDR1 SEHNR and CDR2 FQNEAQ (reference sequence). Germline trimming cut 4 bases from V and 6 bases from J; bases unmatched to any gene: 9. This CDR3 reads CASSYRGQTGEQYF. The CDR3 DNA is TGTGCCAGCAGCTACAGGGGTCAGACAGGCGAGCAGTACTTC.

This clone was seen a few times. The sample carries other DNA sequences with the same CDR3. This rearrangement joins TRBV4-3 to TRBJ1-1, with D possibly being TRBD1 (5 bases). Trimming took off 3 bases at V and 0 bases at J, with 8 bases between the two ends. The CDR3 totals 14 residues. Per the germline V gene, CDR1 is LGHNA and CDR2 is YSLEER. The DNA for the CDR3 is TGCGCCAGCAGCCAGGGACTCCTGAACACTGAAGCTTTCTTT. It encodes CASSQGLLNTEAFF.

The V call is TRBV6-1, the J call TRBJ2-7; 7 bases line up with TRBD1. J lost 2 bases, V lost 4 bases, and 5 bases had no gene match. Germline CDR1 is MNHNS and CDR2 is SASEGT. The CDR3 runs to 14 residues. Here the CDR3 reads CASSATGTAYEQYF. The CDR3 nucleotides read TGTGCCAGCAGTGCCACCGGGACAGCCTACGAGCAGTACTTC.

The gene calls are TRBV19 and TRBJ2-7; D perhaps matches TRBD2 (6 bases). The CDR3 has 15 amino acids. Germline CDR1 is LNHDA and CDR2 is SQIVND (reference sequence). Trimming removed 1 base at V and 2 bases at J, with 12 bases between. The CDR3 DNA is TGTGCCAGTAGTATAGCAACGGCGGGGACCTACGAGCAGTACTTC. Translated: CASSIATAGTYEQYF.

The chain is built from TRBV28 and TRBJ2-1, with a possible D match to TRBD2 (6 bases). The CDR3 runs to 13 residues. V lost 7 bases and J lost 3, with 10 bases in between. Per germline, CDR1 MDHEN and CDR2 SYDVKM. This CDR3 is CASKTSNYNEQFF. CDR3 DNA: TGTGCCAGCAAAACTAGCAACTACAATGAGCAGTTCTTC.

V and J are TRBV6-5 and TRBJ1-1, with D unclear. V dropped 4 bases and J dropped 6 bases, with 12 bases sitting between them. Germline CDR1 and CDR2: MNHEY and SVGAGI. The CDR3 has 13 residues. CDR3 protein: CASSFGRGSEAFF. DNA of the CDR3: TGTGCCAGCAGTTTCGGACGGGGTTCTGAAGCTTTCTTT.

The J gene is TRBJ2-1, the V gene TRBV27; TRBD2 agrees at 8 bases. Germline trimming cut 4 bases from V and 3 bases from J; bases unmatched to any gene: 5. The V gene's germline CDR1 is MNHEY and CDR2 SMNVEV (reference sequence). The CDR3 is made up of 15 amino acids. The CDR3 DNA sequence: TGTGCCAGCAGTTCGACCAGCGGGGGCTACAATGAGCAGTTCTTC. Translated, it gives CASSSTSGGYNEQFF.

The chain employs TRBV29-1 and TRBJ2-1, with 7 bases fitting TRBD2. The CDR3 runs 12 residues. Per germline, CDR1 SQVTM and CDR2 ANQGSEA. V lost 7 bases to trimming and J lost 8 bases; unmatched junction nucleotides: 8. CDR3 amino acids: CSGSGPGDEQFF. CDR3 DNA sequence: TGCAGCGGTAGCGGGCCCGGGGATGAGCAGTTCTTC.

This rearrangement joins TRBV18 to TRBJ2-3; a possible D gene is TRBD2 (6 bases). From germline, CDR1 is KGHSH and CDR2 LQKENI. Trimming removed 6 bases at V and 6 bases at J, with 10 bases between. This CDR3 spans 12 amino acids. The CDR3 nucleotides read TGTGCCAGCTCCCTAGCGTCGGATACGCAGTATTTT. This sequence encodes CASSLASDTQYF.

The chain employs TRBV4-3 and TRBJ2-3, with TRBD2 matching over 12 bases. This CDR3 spans 18 amino acids. CDR1 LGHNA and CDR2 YSLEER come from the germline V gene. The ends lost 0 bases at V and 6 bases at J; junction bases unmatched: 10. CDR3: CASSQDIVASGRVDTQYF. In DNA form, the CDR3 reads TGCGCCAGCAGCCAAGATATCGTGGCTAGCGGGAGGGTGGATACGCAGTATTTT.

The chain combines TRBV19 with TRBJ2-4; 8 positions match TRBD2. Germline trimming cut 1 base from V and 4 bases from J; bases unmatched to any gene: 3. Germline loops: CDR1 LNHDA, CDR2 SQIVND (reference sequence). This CDR3 is 15 amino acids long. For the CDR3, the DNA is TGTGCCAGTAGTATAGCGGGAGGGGGAAAAAACATTCAGTACTTC. As protein: CASSIAGGGKNIQYF. The full variable domain, with the rest looked up from reference TRBV19 and TRBJ2-4, is DGGITQSPKYLFRKEGQNVTLSCEQNLNHDAMYWYRQDPGQGLRLIYYSQIVNDFQKGDIAEGYSVSREKKESFPLTVTSAQKNPTAFYLCASSIAGGGKNIQYFGAGTRLSVL.

V usage is TRBV27 and J usage is TRBJ1-5; D remains ambiguous. Germline V gene lookup returns CDR1 MNHEY and CDR2 SMNVEV (reference sequence). CDR3 size: 13 residues. V was pared by 5 bases and J by 0 bases, with 5 bases between. Written as DNA, the CDR3 is TGTGCCAGCAGTATCTTTAGCAATCAGCCCCAGCATTTT. This sequence encodes CASSIFSNQPQHF.

The chain combines TRBV6-4 with TRBJ2-5, with TRBD1 identical over 7 bases. V shed 8 bases, J shed 3 bases, and the junction held 6 bases outside the gene matches. This CDR3 is built from 13 residues. Looked up from germline, CDR1 is MRHNA and CDR2 is SNTAGT. For the CDR3, the DNA is TGTGCCAGCCCGATGACAGGGAAAGAGACCCAGTACTTC. Its protein product is CASPMTGKETQYF.

The chain carries TRBV15 and TRBJ2-2; 9 positions agree with TRBD1. The CDR3 covers 15 residues. V trimming: 3 bases; J trimming: 7 bases; junction bases outside the gene matches: 6. The V gene's germline CDR1 is LNHNV and CDR2 YYDKDF (reference sequence). Here the CDR3 DNA reads TGTGCCACCAGCAGCCCGGGACAGGGTCACGGGGAGCTGTTTTTT. Encoded protein: CATSSPGQGHGELFF.

The chain is built from TRBV12-1 and TRBJ2-1; the D segment call TRBD1 is taken from the table without a DNA check. TRBV12-1 is a recognized pseudogene. CDR3 length equals 18 residues. As DNA, the CDR3 is TGTGCCAGCAGCTCCGAAGACTGGACAGGGGGCCCCTACAATGAGCAGTTCTTC. It translates to CASSSEDWTGGPYNEQFF.

For the CDR3, the DNA is TGTGCCAGCAAGGCGGACACATCCTACGAGCAGTACTTC. Amino acid sequence: CASKADTSYEQYF. The chain carries TRBV2 and TRBJ2-7; D might be TRBD1 (5 bases). Germline-derived CDR1 and CDR2 are SNHLY and FYNNEI. V lost 7 bases, J lost 1 base, and 11 bases lay in between. The CDR3 is 13 residues long.

The V call is TRBV14, the J call TRBJ2-2, with TRBD1 matching 7 bases. Germline CDR1 and CDR2: SGHDN and FVKESK. The CDR3 sequence is 15 residues long. The J segment lost 6 bases and the V segment lost 2 bases, leaving 6 bases of the junction unmatched. This CDR3 reads CASSQLTTGAGELFF. In DNA form, the CDR3 reads TGTGCCAGCAGCCAACTTACTACAGGGGCCGGGGAGCTGTTTTTT.

The V gene is TRBV5-7, the J gene TRBJ1-2; 9 bases match TRBD1. TRBV5-7 is sorted into the ORF group, with uncertain function. This CDR3 has 17 residues. J was trimmed by 4 bases and V by 1 base; bases with no gene match: 11. DNA of the CDR3: TGTGCCAGCAGCTTGTTGGACAGGGGCGCCACCCTCTATGGCTACACCTTC. Its protein product is CASSLLDRGATLYGYTF.

The chain carries TRBV5-1 and TRBJ2-7, with D unresolved. Trimming stripped 0 bases from V and 3 bases from J, with 7 bases between. The germline gives CDR1 SGHRS, CDR2 YFSETQ. The CDR3 contains 13 residues. For the CDR3, the DNA is TGCGCCAGCAGCTTGGACTTAGTCTACGAGCAGTACTTC. Translation gives CASSLDLVYEQYF.

This clone was found a few times. The rearrangement uses TRBV7-2 and TRBJ2-2; D is perhaps TRBD2 (6 bases). V dropped 3 bases and J dropped 5 bases, with 13 bases sitting between them. CDR3 length equals 15 residues. The germline CDR1 and CDR2 sequences are SGHTA and FQGNSA. CDR3 sequence reads: CASSFGGAGTGELFF. For the CDR3, the DNA is TGTGCCAGCAGCTTCGGAGGGGCGGGGACCGGGGAGCTGTTTTTT.

This chain uses TRBV5-1 with TRBJ2-3; possible D gene TRBD2, 6 bases. V was shortened by 0 bases and J by 5 bases, with 10 bases between the two germline ends. The germline V gene encodes CDR1 SGHRS and CDR2 YFSETQ. The CDR3 has 14 amino acids. CDR3 residues: CASSLGLVGDTQYF. The CDR3, as DNA: TGCGCCAGCAGCTTGGGACTAGTTGGAGATACGCAGTATTTT.

This clone was counted a few times. The gene calls are TRBV5-4 and TRBJ2-2; 7 positions agree with TRBD1. The CDR3 sequence is 16 residues long. Germline V gene sequence: CDR1 SGHNT, CDR2 YYREEE (reference sequence). J gave up 8 bases and V 0 bases, and 10 bases lay outside the gene matches. CDR3 in DNA: TGTGCCAGCAGCTTGGGTCCTACAGGGGTAAAGGGGGAGCTGTTTTTT. Encoded protein: CASSLGPTGVKGELFF.

The rearrangement joins TRBV27 to TRBJ2-4, with 9 bases matching TRBD1. The CDR3 contains 14 residues. Trimming removed 2 bases from V and 7 bases from J; junction bases left unmatched: 3. CDR1 and CDR2 (germline): MNHEY, SMNVEV (reference sequence). The CDR3 nucleotides are TGTGCCAGCAGTTTAACGGGACAGGGTAACATTCAGTACTTC. Translating gives CASSLTGQGNIQYF.